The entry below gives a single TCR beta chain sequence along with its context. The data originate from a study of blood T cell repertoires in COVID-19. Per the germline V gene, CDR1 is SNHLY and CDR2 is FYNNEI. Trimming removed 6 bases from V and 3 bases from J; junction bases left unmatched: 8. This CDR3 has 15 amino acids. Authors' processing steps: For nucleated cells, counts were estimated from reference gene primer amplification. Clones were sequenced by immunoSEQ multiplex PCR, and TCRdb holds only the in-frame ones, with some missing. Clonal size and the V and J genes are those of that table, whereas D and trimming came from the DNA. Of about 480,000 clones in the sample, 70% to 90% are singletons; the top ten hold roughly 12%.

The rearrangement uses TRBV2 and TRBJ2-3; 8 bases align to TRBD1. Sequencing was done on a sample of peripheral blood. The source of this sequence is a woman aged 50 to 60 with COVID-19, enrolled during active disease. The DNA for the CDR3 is TGTGCCAGCAGCGTAACAGGGGGTAGTACAGATACGCAGTATTTT. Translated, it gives CASSVTGGSTDTQYF.